A selection of T cell receptor beta chains follows, all from one sample in a study of T-cell memory formation after mild COVID-19. TCRdb used MiXCR to reprocess the 5' RACE reads, holding one entry per CDR3 protein. The profile shows about 290,000 distinct CDR3 sequences, about 15% of them singletons. Sample: PBMCs or a T cell subset sorted from them (not recorded which). The receptors originated from a man aged 18 to 30 who had mild COVID-19 (a few samples of this study predate the infection). Cell type and time point are not known. The CDR3 runs from the conserved cysteine through the conserved F or W. Each record gives: CDR3 length, V gene, J gene, CDR3 protein.

>15|TRBV5-1|TRBJ1-5
CASSPRGVSNQPQHF
>15|TRBV6-1|TRBJ2-1
CASSESGSSYNEQFF
>14|TRBV7-2|TRBJ1-5
CASTQGGSVQPQHF
>18|TRBV3-1|TRBJ2-3
CASSLGLADSSGTDTQYF
>13|TRBV7-9|TRBJ1-2
CASSLDFSSGYTF
>15|TRBV11-3|TRBJ2-1
CASSLGTGLNNEQFF
>15|TRBV7-9|TRBJ2-2
CASSPERGGTGELFF
>13|TRBV20-1|TRBJ2-5
CSASRTLKETQYF
>14|TRBV5-4|TRBJ2-3
CATLRAGGTDTQYF
>19|TRBV6-2/TRBV6-3|TRBJ2-2
CASSYSASGDPPNTGELFF
>16|TRBV7-9|TRBJ2-1
CASSLVGLSSYNEQFF
>14|TRBV7-2|TRBJ1-2
CASSLDRDAYGYTF
>16|TRBV11-3|TRBJ2-2
CASSQRTGGRTGELFF
>14|TRBV4-1|TRBJ2-7
CASSGTRGGDEQYF
>15|TRBV5-1|TRBJ1-5
CASSLAGVPNQPQHF
>14|TRBV20-1|TRBJ2-2
CSAGGQANTGELFF
>12|TRBV2|TRBJ2-5
CASSEVRKSVCF
>15|TRBV4-1|TRBJ2-7
CASSQGQGPSYEQYF
>16|TRBV12-3/TRBV12-4|TRBJ2-3
CASRIGLAERTDTQYF
>14|TRBV6-5|TRBJ1-1
CASRVTGWDTEAFF
>15|TRBV12-3/TRBV12-4|TRBJ1-2
CASSFKASLLYGYTF
>14|TRBV5-1|TRBJ1-1
CASSPGPPGAEAFF
>14|TRBV6-5|TRBJ1-2
CASSYSNSYYGYTF
>14|TRBV27|TRBJ1-4
CATARDRSNEKLFF
>16|TRBV29-1|TRBJ1-2
CSALGAGGASTYGYTF